Many counts were recorded for the clone carrying this T cell receptor (beta chain). Its antigen is still unknown. The data stem from a study of human T cells and chemical hapten exposure. Study-wide context: Patients, mostly women, had alopecia areata, alopecia totalis or alopecia universalis. Overall study results and limits: Patch test score tracked positively with PT1 expanded TCR counts. Those TCRs sitting above 1 in 1000 frequency stayed the same with DPC sensitization.

The time point here: pre-sensitization, week 0. Treatment in this sample: therapeutic diphenylcyclopropenone sensitization with weekly scalp DPC. Germline CDR1 is LGHNA and CDR2 is YSLEER. This CDR3 spans 18 amino acids. V lost 4 bases, J lost 0 bases, and 16 bases lay in between. Per the study methods: TCRs per sample had a median of approximately 96,000 and ranged from roughly 23,224 to 700,000. TCRdb ran MiXCR on the RACE reads and lists one entry per CDR3 protein. The V and J calls reflect TCRdb's pipeline rather than the authors' work. Among about 350,000 distinct CDR3 sequences listed, approximately 5.8% were seen once.

The sample was whole blood, taken in connection with sensitization to the hapten diphenylcyclopropenone (DPC). The chain carries TRBV4-3 and TRBJ2-6, with D perhaps matching TRBD2 (5 bases). This TCR was recovered from a woman aged 18-29 years with alopecia areata. Some clones in this sample may be carry-over from other donors' samples. The CDR3 coding sequence is TGCGCCAGCAGCCGCTACTTAGAGGGAATCTCTGGGGCCAACGTCCTGACTTTC. Its translation: CASSRYLEGISGANVLTF.